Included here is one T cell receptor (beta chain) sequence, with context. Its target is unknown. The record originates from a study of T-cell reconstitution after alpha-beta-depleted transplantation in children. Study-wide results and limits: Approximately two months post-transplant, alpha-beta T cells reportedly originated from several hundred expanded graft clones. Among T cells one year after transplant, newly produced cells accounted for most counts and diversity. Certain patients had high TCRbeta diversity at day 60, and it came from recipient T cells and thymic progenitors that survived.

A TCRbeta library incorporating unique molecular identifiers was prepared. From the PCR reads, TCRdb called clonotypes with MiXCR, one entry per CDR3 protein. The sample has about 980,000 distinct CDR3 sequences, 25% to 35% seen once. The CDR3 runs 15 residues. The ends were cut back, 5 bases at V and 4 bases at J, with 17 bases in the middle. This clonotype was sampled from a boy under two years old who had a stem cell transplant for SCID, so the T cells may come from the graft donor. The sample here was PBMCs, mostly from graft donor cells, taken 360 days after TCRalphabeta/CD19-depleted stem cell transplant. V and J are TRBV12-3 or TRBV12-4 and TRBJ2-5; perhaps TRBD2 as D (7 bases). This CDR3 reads CASSLRGARGETQYF. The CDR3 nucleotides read TGTGCCAGCAGTCTCCGGGGGGCCCGGGGAGAGACCCAGTACTTC.